Sequencing of this T cell receptor beta chain was carried out in a study of read filtering for tumor transcriptome and immune sequencing (dated by TCRdb to 2019 to 2021). With respect to the entire study: The cohort was composed of roughly 18 male and roughly 15 female patients, with a mean age of approximately 66 years and an age range of about 47 to 85. As a main aim, a read-filtering strategy for immune repertoire data was addressed, with the specific question being whether clonotypes supported by a single read should be removed. TCR-region mapped reads per sample ranged from about 3.5 to 10.27 million with IR-seq versus only roughly 85 to 1,300 with RNA-seq. Under revised international staging, about 8 patients fell into R-ISS I, about 17 into R-ISS II and six or seven into R-ISS III. Using the same bone marrow samples, the study ran both targeted immune repertoire sequencing and bulk whole-transcriptome sequencing and then compared the TCR repertoires from each method. Whole-transcriptome libraries were prepared with the TruSeq RNA Access Library Prep Kit after DNase treatment.

The V end gives up 7 bases and the J end 4 bases, leaving 9 bases in the junction not matched to a gene. The CDR3, cysteine through phenylalanine, is 14 amino acids long. Only the CDR3 region is kept as DNA, spanning 42 bases read in frame from base 1. CDR1 and CDR2 (MDHEN, SYDVKM) derive from the germline V gene. Bone marrow was sampled from every patient at the time of active disease. Isolation of bone marrow mononuclear cells was performed by Ficoll-Hypaque density gradient centrifugation. Myeloma plasma cells were removed and CD138-negative cells were collected by negative selection after labeling with CD138 magnetic microbeads on a MACS separator. Flow cytometry on an Attune NxT with CD138 antibodies was used to check the purity of the isolated cells. TRIzol reagent was used to extract total RNA, and a NanoDrop spectrophotometer was used to quantify the extracted RNA. Paired RNA-seq and IR-seq were performed on the CD138-negative bone marrow sample of each patient.

Study-level results and caveats: Rather than purified T cells, the sorted CD138-negative fraction was a mixed bone marrow immune population. Single-read clonotypes made up about 81.9% of clonotypes but 3% to 4% of total reads in IR-seq, and 70% to 75% of clonotypes and 44.6% of reads in RNA-seq. Compared with RNA-seq, IR-seq captured clonotypes at much higher depth and more reliably, and a smaller IR-seq throughput was enough to identify most shared clonotypes. The correlation between IR-seq and RNA-seq shared clonotype proportions rose when single-read clonotypes were removed.

TCR libraries were built from approximately 400 ng RNA with the Immunoverse kit, using molecular barcoded adaptors covering alpha/delta and beta/gamma chains. TCR library preparation used the same RNA that was used for transcriptome sequencing. Sequencing of TCR libraries was carried out on an Illumina HiSeq 4000 with 2 x 150 cycles. The published analysis was carried out like this. With MiXCR, TCR reads were aligned to human V, D, J and C references and assembled into CDR3 clonotypes, with quality filtering and error correction included. The tcR package in R was used for analysis of clonotype counts and gene usage diversity. For inspection of raw mapping reads, RNA-seq reads were mapped by STAR aligner version 2.5.3a onto GRCh37 of the human genome. To test the effect of sequencing depth on detected clonotypes, IR-seq fastq files were randomly downsampled using Seqtk 1.3. TCRdb took the public reads, trimmed them with fastp at Q25, ran MiXCR for clone calling and kept in-frame beta chains. Duplicate CDR3 protein sequences are folded into a single record with the most common DNA and genes. None of the V and J calls come from the authors' own analysis; TCRdb made them. The sample table lists about 24,000 distinct CDR3 sequences, around a fifth of them with a count of one. 47% of the sample lies in the top ten.

This clonotype appeared many times. Its antigen has not been determined. No base quality information exists; no much larger clone differs at one position. The TCR sequence derives from a donor aged 40 or over with multiple myeloma. The V and J genes are TRBV28 and TRBJ2-5, with TRBD1 identical over 7 junction bases. Specimen: a population of CD138-negative cells sorted from bone marrow. This sample's cell subset or site label indicates: bone marrow mononuclear cells depleted of CD138+ plasma/myeloma cells by negative magnetic selection. The DNA sequence reads TGTGCCAGCACTCGCGGACAGGCAGGAGAGACCCAGTACTTC. Its coded protein is CASTRGQAGETQYF.